This T cell receptor beta chain derives from a study of lymphopenia after photon versus proton radiotherapy. Study results and caveats: Relative stability marked proton patients; photon patients lost diversity and naive cells.

The assay was immunoSEQ multiplex PCR, and TCRdb's table has in-frame clones only and misses some. The data show over 50,000 clones, around 88% seen once. With V trimmed by 5 bases and J by 5 bases, 6 bases remained unmatched. Germline assignment: CDR1 SGHTA and CDR2 FQGNSA. The length of the CDR3 is 15 residues. Turning to this clone: Its antigen is unknown.

Material: peripheral blood, obtained from a patient treated with photon-based radiotherapy. The chain joins TRBV7-2 to TRBJ2-5; 12 nucleotides match TRBD1. The sequence derives from a man aged 35 to 55 with gastric cancer. The chain's CDR3 is CASSGGQGAWETQYF. The CDR3 DNA reads TGTGCCAGCAGCGGGGGACAGGGGGCATGGGAGACCCAGTACTTC.